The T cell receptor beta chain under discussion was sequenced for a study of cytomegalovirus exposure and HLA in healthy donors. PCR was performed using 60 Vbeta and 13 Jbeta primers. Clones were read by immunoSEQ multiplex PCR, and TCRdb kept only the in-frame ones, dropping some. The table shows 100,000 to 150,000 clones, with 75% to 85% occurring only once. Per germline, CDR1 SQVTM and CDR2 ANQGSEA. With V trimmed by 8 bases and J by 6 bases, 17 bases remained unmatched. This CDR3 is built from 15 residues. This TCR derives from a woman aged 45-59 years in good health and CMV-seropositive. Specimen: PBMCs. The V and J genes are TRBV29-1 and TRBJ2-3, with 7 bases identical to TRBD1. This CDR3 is CSPLTRTGPVDTQYF. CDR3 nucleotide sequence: TGCAGCCCCCTAACCAGGACAGGCCCTGTCGATACGCAGTATTTT.